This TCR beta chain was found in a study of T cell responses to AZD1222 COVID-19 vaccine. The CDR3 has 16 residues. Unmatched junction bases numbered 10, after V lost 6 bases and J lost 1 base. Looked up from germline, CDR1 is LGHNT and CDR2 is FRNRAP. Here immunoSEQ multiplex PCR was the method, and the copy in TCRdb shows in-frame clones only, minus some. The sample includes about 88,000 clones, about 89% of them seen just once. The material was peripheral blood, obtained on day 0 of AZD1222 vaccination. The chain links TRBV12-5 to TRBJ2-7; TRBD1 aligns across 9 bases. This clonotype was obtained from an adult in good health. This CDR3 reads CASGRDRDQESYEQYF. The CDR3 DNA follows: TGTGCTAGTGGGAGGGACAGGGACCAAGAGTCCTACGAGCAGTACTTC. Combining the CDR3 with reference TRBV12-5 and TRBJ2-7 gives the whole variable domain DARVTQTPRHKVTEMGQEVTMRCQPILGHNTVFWYRQTMMQGLELLAYFRNRAPLDDSGMPKDRFSAEMPDATLATLKIQPSEPRDSAVYFCASGRDRDQESYEQYFGPGTRLTVT.